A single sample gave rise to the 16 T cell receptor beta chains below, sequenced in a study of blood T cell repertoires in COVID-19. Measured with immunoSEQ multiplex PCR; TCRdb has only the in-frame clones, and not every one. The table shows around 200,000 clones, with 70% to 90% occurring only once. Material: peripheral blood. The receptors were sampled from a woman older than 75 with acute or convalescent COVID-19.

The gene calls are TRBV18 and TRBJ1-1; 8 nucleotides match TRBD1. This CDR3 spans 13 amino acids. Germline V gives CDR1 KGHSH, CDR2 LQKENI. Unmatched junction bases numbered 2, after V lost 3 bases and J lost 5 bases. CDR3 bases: TGTGCCAGCTCACCCAGGGGGCAGACTGAAGCTTTCTTT. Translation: CASSPRGQTEAFF.

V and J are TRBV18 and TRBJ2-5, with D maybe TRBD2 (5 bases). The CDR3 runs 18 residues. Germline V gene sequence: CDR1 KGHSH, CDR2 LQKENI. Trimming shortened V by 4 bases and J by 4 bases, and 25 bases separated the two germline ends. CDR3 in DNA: TGTGCCAGCTCACTCTTGCTTGTGGGAGTGAATACAAGAGAGACCCAGTACTTC. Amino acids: CASSLLLVGVNTRETQYF. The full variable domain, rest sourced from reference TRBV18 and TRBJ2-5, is NAGVMQNPRHLVRRRGQEARLRCSPMKGHSHVYWYRQLPEEGLKFMVYLQKENIIDESGMPKERFSAEFPKEGPSILRIQQVVRGDSAAYFCASSLLLVGVNTRETQYFGPGTRLLVL.

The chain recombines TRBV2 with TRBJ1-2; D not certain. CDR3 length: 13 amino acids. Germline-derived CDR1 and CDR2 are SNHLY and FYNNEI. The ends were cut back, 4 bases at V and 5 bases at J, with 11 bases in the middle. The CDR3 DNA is TGTGCCAGCAGTGTGATGTGGCGGTATGGCTACACCTTC. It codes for CASSVMWRYGYTF.

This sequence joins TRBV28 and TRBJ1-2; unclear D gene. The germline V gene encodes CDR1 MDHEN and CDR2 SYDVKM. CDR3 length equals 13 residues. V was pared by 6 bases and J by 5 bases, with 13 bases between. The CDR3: CASSPGVIYGYTF. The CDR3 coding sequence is TGTGCCAGCAGCCCCGGGGTCATTTATGGCTACACCTTC.

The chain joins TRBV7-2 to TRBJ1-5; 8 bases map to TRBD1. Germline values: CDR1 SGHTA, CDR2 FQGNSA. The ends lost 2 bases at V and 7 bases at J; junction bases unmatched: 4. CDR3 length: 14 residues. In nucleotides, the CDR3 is TGTGCCAGCAGCTTATGGGCAGGGGGCCAGCCCCAGCATTTT. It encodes CASSLWAGGQPQHF. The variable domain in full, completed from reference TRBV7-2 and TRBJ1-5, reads GAGVSQSPSNKVTEKGKDVELRCDPISGHTALYWYRQSLGQGLEFLIYFQGNSAPDKSGLPSDRFSAERTGGSVSTLTIQRTQQEDSAVYLCASSLWAGGQPQHFGDGTRLSIL.

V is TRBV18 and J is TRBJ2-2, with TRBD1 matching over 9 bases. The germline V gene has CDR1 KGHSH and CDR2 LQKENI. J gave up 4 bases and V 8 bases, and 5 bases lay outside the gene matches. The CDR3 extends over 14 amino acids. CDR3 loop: CASRGQGSTGELFF. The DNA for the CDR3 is TGTGCCAGCCGGGGACAGGGTTCCACCGGGGAGCTGTTTTTT.

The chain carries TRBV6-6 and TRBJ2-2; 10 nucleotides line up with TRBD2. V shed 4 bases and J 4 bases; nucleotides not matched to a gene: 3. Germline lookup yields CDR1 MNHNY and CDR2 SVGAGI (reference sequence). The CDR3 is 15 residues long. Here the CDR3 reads CASSFLAGGTGELFF. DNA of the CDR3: TGTGCCAGCAGTTTTTTAGCGGGAGGCACCGGGGAGCTGTTTTTT.

The CDR3 sequence: CASSFLPPGQDYEQYF. In DNA form, the CDR3 reads TGTGCCAGCAGCTTTCTCCCCCCGGGACAGGACTACGAGCAGTACTTC. J is TRBJ2-7 and V is TRBV2; 8 positions match TRBD1. The junction had 13 bases not matched to a gene; V was cut back by 6 bases and J by 3 bases. Per germline, CDR1 SNHLY and CDR2 FYNNEI. There are 16 residues in the CDR3.

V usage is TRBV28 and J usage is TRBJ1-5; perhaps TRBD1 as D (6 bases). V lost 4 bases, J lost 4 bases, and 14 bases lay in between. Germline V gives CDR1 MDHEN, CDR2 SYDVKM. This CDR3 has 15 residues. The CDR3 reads CASSSDSLGNQPQHF. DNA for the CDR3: TGTGCCAGCAGTTCGGACAGTCTTGGTAATCAGCCCCAGCATTTT.

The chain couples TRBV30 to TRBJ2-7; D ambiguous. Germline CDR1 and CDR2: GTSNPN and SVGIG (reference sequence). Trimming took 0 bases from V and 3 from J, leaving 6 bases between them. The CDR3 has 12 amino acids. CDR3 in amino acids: CAWSVSLYEQYF. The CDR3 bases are TGTGCCTGGAGTGTAAGCCTCTACGAGCAGTACTTC.

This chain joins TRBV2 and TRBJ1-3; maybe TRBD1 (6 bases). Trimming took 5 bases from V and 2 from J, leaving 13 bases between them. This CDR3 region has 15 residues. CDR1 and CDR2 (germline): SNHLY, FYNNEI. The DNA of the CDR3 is TGTGCCAGCAGTCCTCAGGGGAGGGCTGGAAACACCATATATTTT. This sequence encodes CASSPQGRAGNTIYF. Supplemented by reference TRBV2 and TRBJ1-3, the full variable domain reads EPEVTQTPSHQVTQMGQEVILRCVPISNHLYFYWYRQILGQKVEFLVSFYNNEISEKSEIFDDQFSVERPDGSNFTLKIRSTKLEDSAMYFCASSPQGRAGNTIYFGEGSWLTVV.

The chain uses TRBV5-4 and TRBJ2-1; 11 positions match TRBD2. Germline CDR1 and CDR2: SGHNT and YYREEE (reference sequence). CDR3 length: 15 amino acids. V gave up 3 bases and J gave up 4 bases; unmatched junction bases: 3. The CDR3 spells CASSSTSGVYNEQFF. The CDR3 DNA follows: TGTGCCAGCAGCTCGACTAGCGGGGTGTACAATGAGCAGTTCTTC.

The CDR3, as DNA: TGTGCCAGCAGCCAAGGAGGACTCCCAACAGATACGCAGTATTTT. Its translation: CASSQGGLPTDTQYF. V and J are TRBV3-1 (or the pseudogene TRBV3-2) and TRBJ2-3, with D possibly TRBD2 on 5 matching bases. Between the trimmed V and J ends, which lost 1 base and 3 bases, there was a span of 11 bases. This CDR3 has 15 amino acids. The germline CDR1 and CDR2 sequences are LGHDT and YNNKEL (reference sequence).

Here the CDR3 DNA reads TGTGCCAGCAGTTTGCACAGCATGAACACTGAAGCTTTCTTT. Translation gives CASSLHSMNTEAFF. The V gene is TRBV6-6, the J gene TRBJ1-1; D is unclear. The CDR3 runs to 14 residues. Germline CDR1 reads MNHNY; CDR2 reads SVGAGI (reference sequence). Trimming removed 4 bases at V and 0 bases at J, with 9 bases between.

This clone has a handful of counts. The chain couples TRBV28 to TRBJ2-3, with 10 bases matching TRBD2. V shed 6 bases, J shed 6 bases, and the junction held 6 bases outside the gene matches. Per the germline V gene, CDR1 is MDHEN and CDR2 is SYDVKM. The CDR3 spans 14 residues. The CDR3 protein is CASSLAGATDTQYF. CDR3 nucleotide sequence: TGTGCCAGCAGCCTAGCGGGAGCCACGGATACGCAGTATTTT.

Written as DNA, the CDR3 is TGTGCCAGCTCAGACAGGGGTTCGTCGGAAGGCAATCAGCCCCAGCATTTT. Amino acids: CASSDRGSSEGNQPQHF. The chain carries TRBV18 and TRBJ1-5, with 8 bases fitting TRBD1. J gave up 2 bases and V 5 bases, and 11 bases lay outside the gene matches. Germline V gene sequence: CDR1 KGHSH, CDR2 LQKENI. This CDR3 contains 17 residues. The variable domain in full, with the rest retrieved from reference TRBV18 and TRBJ1-5, is NAGVMQNPRHLVRRRGQEARLRCSPMKGHSHVYWYRQLPEEGLKFMVYLQKENIIDESGMPKERFSAEFPKEGPSILRIQQVVRGDSAAYFCASSDRGSSEGNQPQHFGDGTRLSIL.